The 14 T cell receptor beta chains presented below share a single source sample, sequenced in a study of cytomegalovirus exposure and HLA in healthy donors. PCR primers comprised 60 Vbeta and 13 Jbeta primers. The assay was immunoSEQ multiplex PCR, and TCRdb's table has in-frame clones only and misses some. The sample carries 95,000 or so clones, about 74% recorded once. Sequences were obtained from PBMCs. The source of these receptors is a woman aged 45-59 years in good health and CMV-seropositive.

This clone was observed a few times. The V gene is TRBV28, the J gene TRBJ2-5; D not resolved. V was cut by 5 bases and J by 11 bases, with 15 bases left in between. Looked up from germline, CDR1 is MDHEN and CDR2 is SYDVKM. The CDR3 has 12 residues. The CDR3, as DNA: TGTGCCAGCAGTAGATTTGCCCAAGAGCAGTACTTC. Protein product: CASSRFAQEQYF.

The genes are TRBV6-5 and TRBJ2-7, with 7 bases lining up with TRBD1. The CDR3 contains 14 residues. V dropped 5 bases and J dropped 3; count of bases not matched to a gene: 7. CDR1 and CDR2 from the germline V gene are MNHEY and SVGAGI. The CDR3 DNA follows: TGTGCCAGCAGTCCCGGGACAGATGACTACGAGCAGTACTTC. This translates into CASSPGTDDYEQYF.

The J gene is TRBJ1-2, the V gene TRBV5-1, with D uncertain. CDR1 is SGHRS, CDR2 YFSETQ, per germline. The CDR3 length is 12 residues. Trimming pared 7 bases from V and 3 bases from J, leaving 10 bases between. This CDR3 reads CASAARDYGYTF. The DNA of the CDR3 is TGCGCCAGCGCGGCGAGGGACTATGGCTACACCTTC.

The CDR3 sequence is CASSYGGLAIETQYF. The CDR3 region has the DNA TGTGCCAGCAGTTACGGTGGACTAGCGATAGAGACCCAGTACTTC. The genes are TRBV6-5 and TRBJ2-5; 9 nucleotides align to TRBD2. The junction had 5 bases not matched to a gene; V was cut back by 2 bases and J by 4 bases. Germline V gene lookup returns CDR1 MNHEY and CDR2 SVGAGI. This CDR3 has 15 residues.

J is TRBJ2-5 and V is TRBV11-2, with D maybe TRBD2 (5 bases). The CDR3 has 15 amino acids. Germline assignment: CDR1 SGHAT and CDR2 FQNNGV. The V end lost 7 bases, the J end lost 1 base, and 16 bases lay between the germline ends. Here the CDR3 reads CASTPRAGSQETQYF. CDR3 in DNA: TGTGCCAGCACCCCCCGGGCTGGGAGCCAAGAGACCCAGTACTTC.

The chain uses TRBV7-9 and TRBJ2-2, with a tentative D call TRBD2 (5 bases). V lost 1 base and J 1 base, leaving 7 bases between the germline ends. The germline V gene encodes CDR1 SEHNR and CDR2 FQNEAQ (reference sequence). This CDR3 spans 15 amino acids. CDR3 residues: CASSLVSVNTGELFF. In DNA, the CDR3 is TGTGCCAGCAGCTTAGTTAGCGTGAACACCGGGGAGCTGTTTTTT.

The rearrangement uses TRBV15 and TRBJ2-7; 7 bases match TRBD2. The V gene end was trimmed by 5 bases and the J gene end by 0 bases; junction bases not matched to a gene: 7. The CDR3 length is 15 residues. Germline values: CDR1 LNHNV, CDR2 YYDKDF (reference sequence). The DNA of the CDR3 is TGTGCCACCAGCGGGGAGGGAGGCCCCTCCTACGAGCAGTACTTC. This translates into CATSGEGGPSYEQYF.

The rearrangement uses TRBV7-2 and TRBJ1-6; 10 bases map to TRBD1. Germline lookup yields CDR1 SGHTA and CDR2 FQGNSA. The CDR3 loop spans 14 amino acids. Trimming at V came to 8 bases and at J to 7 bases, leaving 5 bases not matched to a gene. CDR3 protein: CASESGQGNSPLHF. CDR3 coding DNA: TGTGCCAGCGAGTCGGGACAGGGGAATTCACCCCTCCACTTT.

The rearrangement joins TRBV7-2 to TRBJ2-3; weak D call: TRBD2 (6 bases). CDR1 is SGHTA and CDR2 is FQGNSA in the germline V gene. Trimming left V 5 bases short and J 0 bases short, with 15 bases between. This CDR3 has 16 residues. CDR3 region: CASSQGLLTSTDTQYF. CDR3 bases: TGTGCCAGCAGCCAGGGACTCCTAACTAGCACAGATACGCAGTATTTT.

This chain connects TRBV28 to TRBJ2-5, with TRBD2 matching 9 bases. TRBJ2-7 matches the DNA end more closely, so the J call is doubtful. Germline CDR1 and CDR2: MDHEN and SYDVKM. CDR3 size: 16 residues. In nucleotides, the CDR3 is TGTGCCAGCAGTTCCCCCTTTAGCGGGAGTTCCTACGAGCAGTACTTC. Its protein is CASSSPFSGSSYEQYF.

The genes are TRBV5-6 and TRBJ2-1; D not certain. Germline CDR1 and CDR2: SGHDT and YYEEEE. This CDR3 spans 12 amino acids. V lost 0 bases, J lost 11 bases, and 9 bases lay in between. CDR3 nucleotide sequence: TGTGCCAGCAGCTTGGTTCCCACAAAGCAGTTCTTC. It specifies CASSLVPTKQFF.

V gene TRBV9 combines with J gene TRBJ2-1, with 8 bases fitting TRBD2. Germline V gene sequence: CDR1 SGDLS, CDR2 YYNGEE. Unmatched junction bases numbered 12, after V lost 2 bases and J lost 8 bases. The CDR3 contains 16 residues. CDR3: CASSVAAGAKADEQFF. The CDR3 nucleotides read TGTGCCAGCAGCGTGGCAGCGGGAGCCAAGGCGGATGAGCAGTTCTTC.

The chain has TRBV6-1 and TRBJ2-3; TRBD2 aligns across 9 bases. V lost 6 bases, J lost 7 bases, and 11 bases stayed unmatched. Per germline, CDR1 MNHNS and CDR2 SASEGT. The CDR3 has 15 amino acids. The CDR3 loop is CASRATSGPPNTQYF. Written as DNA, the CDR3 is TGTGCCAGCAGGGCCACTAGCGGGCCTCCCAATACGCAGTATTTT.

The rearrangement joins TRBV7-8 to TRBJ1-1, with a tentative D call TRBD1 (5 bases). The CDR3 is made up of 17 amino acids. V was clipped by 1 base and J by 4 bases, with 19 bases between them. Germline V gives CDR1 SGHVS, CDR2 FQNEAQ. This CDR3 reads CASSLGRVRAGGTEAFF. DNA of the CDR3: TGTGCCAGCAGCTTAGGTCGGGTTCGTGCCGGGGGCACTGAAGCTTTCTTT.